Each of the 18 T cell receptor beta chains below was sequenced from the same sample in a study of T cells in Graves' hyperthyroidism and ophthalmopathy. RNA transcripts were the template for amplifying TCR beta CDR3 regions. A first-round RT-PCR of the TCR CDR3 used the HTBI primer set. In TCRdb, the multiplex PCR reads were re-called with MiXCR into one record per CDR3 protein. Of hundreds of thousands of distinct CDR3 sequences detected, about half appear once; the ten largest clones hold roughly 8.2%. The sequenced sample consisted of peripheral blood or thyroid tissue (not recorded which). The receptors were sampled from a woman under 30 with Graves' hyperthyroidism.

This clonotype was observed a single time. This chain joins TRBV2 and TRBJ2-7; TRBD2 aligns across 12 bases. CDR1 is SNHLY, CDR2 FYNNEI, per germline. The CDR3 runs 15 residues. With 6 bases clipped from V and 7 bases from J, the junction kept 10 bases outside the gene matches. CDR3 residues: CASRGGLAGYNEQYF. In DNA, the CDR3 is TGTGCCAGCAGAGGCGGACTAGCGGGATACAATGAGCAGTACTTC.

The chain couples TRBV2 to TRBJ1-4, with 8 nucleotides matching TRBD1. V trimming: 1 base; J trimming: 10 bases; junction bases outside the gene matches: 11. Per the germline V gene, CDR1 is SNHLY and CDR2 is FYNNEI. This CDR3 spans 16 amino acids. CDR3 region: CASSEGDRGYLGKLFF. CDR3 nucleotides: TGTGCCAGCAGTGAAGGTGACAGGGGCTATCTTGGAAAACTGTTTTTT.

The DNA for the CDR3 is TGTGCCATCAGTGAGTCTTTCTTGAGGGCAGATGGCTACACCTTC. Protein product: CAISESFLRADGYTF. The chain employs TRBV10-3 and TRBJ1-2; D is unclear. In germline, CDR1 is ENHRY, CDR2 SYGVKD. Trimming took off 0 bases at V and 6 bases at J, with 14 bases between the two ends. The CDR3 consists of 15 residues.

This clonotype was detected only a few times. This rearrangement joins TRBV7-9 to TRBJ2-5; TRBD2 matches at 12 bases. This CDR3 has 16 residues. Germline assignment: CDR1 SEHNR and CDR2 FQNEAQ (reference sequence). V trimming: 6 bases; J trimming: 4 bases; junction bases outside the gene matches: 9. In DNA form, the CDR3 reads TGTGCCAGCAGGCCCGTCGGGACTAGCGGGTCAGAGACCCAGTACTTC. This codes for CASRPVGTSGSETQYF.

The CDR3 nucleotides are TGTGCCAGCTTTATAAGGGATAATTCACCCCTCCACTTT. The encoded protein is CASFIRDNSPLHF. The V gene is TRBV25-1, the J gene TRBJ1-6, with D uncertain. Germline-derived CDR1 and CDR2 are MGHDK and SYGVNS. The CDR3 sequence is 13 residues long. Trimming left V 8 bases short and J 5 bases short, with 10 bases between.

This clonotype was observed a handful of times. The CDR3 DNA sequence: TGCGCCAGCTCCCCACAGGGAGAGCAGCCCCAGCATTTT. Translated: CASSPQGEQPQHF. The rearrangement joins TRBV5-1 to TRBJ1-5, with D maybe TRBD1 (6 bases). The CDR3 loop spans 13 amino acids. CDR1 is SGHRS, CDR2 YFSETQ, per germline. Deletions cut 7 bases from V and 7 bases from J, with 15 bases between.

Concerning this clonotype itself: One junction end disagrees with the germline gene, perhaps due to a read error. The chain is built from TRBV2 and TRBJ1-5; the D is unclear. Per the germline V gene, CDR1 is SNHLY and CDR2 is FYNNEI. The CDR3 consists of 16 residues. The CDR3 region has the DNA TGTGCCAGCAGTGAATTTCGGAGAGATAGCCATCAGCCCCAGCATTTT. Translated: CASSEFRRDSHQPQHF.

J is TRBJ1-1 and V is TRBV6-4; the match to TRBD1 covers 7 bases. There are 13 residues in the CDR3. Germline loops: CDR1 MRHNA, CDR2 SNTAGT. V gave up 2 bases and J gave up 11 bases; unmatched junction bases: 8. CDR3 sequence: CASSDRETGTAFF. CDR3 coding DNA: TGTGCCAGCAGTGACAGAGAGACAGGGACTGCTTTCTTT.

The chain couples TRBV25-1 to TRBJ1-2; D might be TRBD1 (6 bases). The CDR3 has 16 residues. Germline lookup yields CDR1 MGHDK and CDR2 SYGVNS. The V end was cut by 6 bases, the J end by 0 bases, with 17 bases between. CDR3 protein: CASSAGTRPANYGYTF. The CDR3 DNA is TGTGCCAGCAGCGCCGGGACACGCCCGGCTAACTATGGCTACACCTTC.

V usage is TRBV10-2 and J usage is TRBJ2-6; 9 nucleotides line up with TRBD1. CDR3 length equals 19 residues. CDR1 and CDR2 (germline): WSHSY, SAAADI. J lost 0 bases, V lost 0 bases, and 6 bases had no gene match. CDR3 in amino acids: CASSESWTGVNSGANVLTF. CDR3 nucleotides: TGCGCCAGCAGTGAGTCTTGGACAGGGGTAAACTCTGGGGCCAACGTCCTGACTTTC.

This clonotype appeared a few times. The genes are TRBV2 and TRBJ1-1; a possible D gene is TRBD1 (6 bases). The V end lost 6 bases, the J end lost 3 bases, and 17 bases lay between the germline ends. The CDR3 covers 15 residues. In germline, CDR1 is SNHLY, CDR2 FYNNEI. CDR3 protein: CASSKKQGRYTEAFF. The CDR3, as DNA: TGTGCCAGCAGCAAAAAACAGGGACGGTACACTGAAGCTTTCTTT.

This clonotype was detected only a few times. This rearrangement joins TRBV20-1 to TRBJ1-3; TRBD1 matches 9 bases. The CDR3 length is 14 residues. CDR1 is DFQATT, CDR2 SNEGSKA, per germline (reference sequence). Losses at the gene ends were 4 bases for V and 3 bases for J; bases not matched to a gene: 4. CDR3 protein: CSANRGLSGNTIYF. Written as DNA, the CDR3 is TGCAGTGCTAACAGGGGGCTGAGTGGAAACACCATATATTTT.

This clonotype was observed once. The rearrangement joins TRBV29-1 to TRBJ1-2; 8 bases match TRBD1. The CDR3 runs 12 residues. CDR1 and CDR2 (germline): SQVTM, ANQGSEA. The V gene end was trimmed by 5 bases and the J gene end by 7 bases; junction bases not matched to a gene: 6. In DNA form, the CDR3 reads TGCAGCGTTAAGTTCGGGACAGGTGGCTACACCTTC. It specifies CSVKFGTGGYTF.

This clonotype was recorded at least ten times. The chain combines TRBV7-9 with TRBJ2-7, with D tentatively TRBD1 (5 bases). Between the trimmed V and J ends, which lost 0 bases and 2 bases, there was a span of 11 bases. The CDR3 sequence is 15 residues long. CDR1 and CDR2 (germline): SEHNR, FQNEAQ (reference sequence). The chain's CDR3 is CASSLAVAGPYEQYF. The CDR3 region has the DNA TGTGCCAGCAGCTTAGCGGTAGCAGGGCCCTACGAGCAGTACTTC.

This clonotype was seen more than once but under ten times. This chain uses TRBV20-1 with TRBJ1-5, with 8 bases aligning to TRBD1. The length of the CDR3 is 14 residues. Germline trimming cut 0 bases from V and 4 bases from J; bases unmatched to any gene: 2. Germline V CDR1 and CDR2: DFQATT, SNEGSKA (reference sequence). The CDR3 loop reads CSARDTGGNQPQHF. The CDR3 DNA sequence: TGCAGTGCTAGAGACACAGGGGGAAATCAGCCCCAGCATTTT.

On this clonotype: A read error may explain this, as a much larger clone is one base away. CDR3 coding DNA: TGTGCCACCAGCCGACAGGAAGATTCACCCCTCCACTTT. It encodes CATSRQEDSPLHF. V usage is TRBV15 and J usage is TRBJ1-6, with D possibly TRBD1 on 6 matching bases. Per germline, CDR1 LNHNV and CDR2 YYDKDF (reference sequence). Trimming cost V 5 bases and J 8 bases, with 10 bases left between them. The CDR3 runs to 13 residues. The whole variable domain, filled in from reference TRBV15 and TRBJ1-6, reads DAMVIQNPRYQVTQFGKPVTLSCSQTLNHNVMYWYQQKSSQAPKLLFHYYDKDFNNEADTPDNFQSRRPNTSFCFLDIRSPGLGDTAMYLCATSRQEDSPLHFGNGTRLTVT.

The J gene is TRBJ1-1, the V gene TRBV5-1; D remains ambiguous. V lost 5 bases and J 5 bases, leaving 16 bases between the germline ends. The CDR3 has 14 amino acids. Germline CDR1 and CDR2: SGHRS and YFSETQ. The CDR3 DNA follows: TGCGCCAGCAGGCTTGGCCCGTCGGAGACTGAAGCTTTCTTT. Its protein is CASRLGPSETEAFF.

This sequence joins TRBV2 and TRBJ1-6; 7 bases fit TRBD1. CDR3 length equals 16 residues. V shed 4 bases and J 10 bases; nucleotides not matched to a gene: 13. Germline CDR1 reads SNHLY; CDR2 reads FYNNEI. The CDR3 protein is CASSGQGFRVDSPLHF. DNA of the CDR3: TGTGCCAGCAGTGGACAGGGTTTTAGAGTTGACTCACCCCTCCACTTT.